These T cell receptor beta chains were read from a single sample in a study of CD8 T cells in ankylosing spondylitis. TCRdb analysed the 5' RACE reads with MiXCR anew, one entry per CDR3 protein. The table has fewer than 250,000 distinct CDR3 sequences, roughly a tenth seen once. Specimen: blood, either unsorted or a sorted T cell fraction (not recorded which). These receptors originate from a male donor with ankylosing spondylitis or in good health (not recorded which). The CDR3 runs from the conserved cysteine through the conserved F or W. The D gene is left open where the match is weak. Where a row states a size, it is once, few, many or the class of an expanded clone; other rows omit it.

D gene,J gene,clone size,V gene,CDR3 DNA,CDR3 protein
-,TRBJ1-1,few,TRBV30,TGTGCCTGGAGCTATGACCCGGGGACTGAAGCTTTCTTT,CAWSYDPGTEAFF
-,TRBJ2-4,many,TRBV2,TGTGCCAGCAGTGAAGGGGGCTACTCCCCAGCCAAAAACATTCAGTACTTC,CASSEGGYSPAKNIQYF
-,TRBJ2-7,-,TRBV7-9,TGTGCCAGCAGCTTTAGGCCAGCCTCCTACGAGCAGTACTTC,CASSFRPASYEQYF
-,TRBJ2-2,many,TRBV2,TGTGCCAGCAACTCGGGGCTCACCGGGGAGCTGTTTTTT,CASNSGLTGELFF
-,TRBJ2-3,many,TRBV20-1,TGCAGTGCTGTGAGGGAGGCCCCCACAGATACGCAGTATTTT,CSAVREAPTDTQYF
TRBD2,TRBJ2-2,many,TRBV6-6,TGTGCCACTCTAGCGGGAGCGACCGGGGAGCTGTTTTTT,CATLAGATGELFF
-,TRBJ2-7,many,TRBV20-1,TGCAGTGCTAGAGTCGCGTCCCCCACACAGGCCCGGCAGACCTACGAGCAGTACTTC,CSARVASPTQARQTYEQYF
TRBD2,TRBJ2-1,many,TRBV4-1,TGCGCCAGCAGCCAGGCCGAGCGGGAGGGGTCTTCCTACAATGAGCAGTTCTTC,CASSQAEREGSSYNEQFF
-,TRBJ2-5,-,TRBV3-1,TGTGCCAGCAGCCAAGATTCCCAGGGTCTACAAGAGACCCAGTACTTC,CASSQDSQGLQETQYF
-,TRBJ1-1,-,TRBV29-1,TGCAGCGTTCAACAGGTATCCGGGAACACTGAAGCTTTCTTT,CSVQQVSGNTEAFF
TRBD1,TRBJ2-7,many,TRBV6-1,TGTGCCAGCAGATCTGGGACAGGGGTCGTTCGCGAGCAGTACTTC,CASRSGTGVVREQYF
-,TRBJ2-3,many,TRBV20-1,TGCAGTGCCGTCCCTTCGGGGGCCTTAGCAGCCGATACGCAGTATTTT,CSAVPSGALAADTQYF
-,TRBJ2-7,many,TRBV27,TGTGCCAGCAGCTACGAGCAGTACTTC,CASSYEQYF
TRBD1,TRBJ2-7,many,TRBV7-2,TGTGCCAGCCGGGACAGGGGGCAGAGTTACGGCTACGAGCAGTACTTC,CASRDRGQSYGYEQYF
TRBD2,TRBJ2-1,many,TRBV6-2/TRBV6-3,TGTGCCAGCAATTACCTCGGTGTGGGAGGGCCGAAGGAGCAGTTCTTC,CASNYLGVGGPKEQFF
TRBD1,TRBJ2-7,many,TRBV10-3,TGTGCCATCAGTGAGTCAGGGACAGGGTCCTACGAGCAGTACTTC,CAISESGTGSYEQYF
-,TRBJ1-1,many,TRBV7-9,TGTGCCAGCAGCTTAGAGGACCCCGGGATTGCTTTCTTT,CASSLEDPGIAFF
-,TRBJ2-2,few,TRBV11-2,TGTGCCAGCAGGGCACCGGGCGCAGGCACCGGGGAGCTGTTTTTT,CASRAPGAGTGELFF
-,TRBJ1-1,-,TRBV7-6,TGTGCCAGCAGCTTAGCGGGTACGGGGACTGAAGCTTTCTTT,CASSLAGTGTEAFF
TRBD2,TRBJ2-7,many,TRBV6-2/TRBV6-3,TGTGCCAGCAGTTTACTAGCGGGAGCGTACGAGCAGTACTTC,CASSLLAGAYEQYF
-,TRBJ1-2,many,TRBV9,TGTGCCAGCAGCGACCCCCGGGACACCCAAACCTATGGCTACACCTTC,CASSDPRDTQTYGYTF
-,TRBJ2-6,many,TRBV12-3/TRBV12-4,TGTGCCAGCAGTGTGGGCCTGGGTTCTGGGGCCAACGTCCTGACTTTC,CASSVGLGSGANVLTF
-,TRBJ2-1,-,TRBV6-1,TGTGCCAGCAGTGAAGTGCTAGTTTCCAATGAGCAGTTCTTC,CASSEVLVSNEQFF
-,TRBJ2-2,many,TRBV9,TGTGCCAGCACCAAGGGGGGTCTCGGGGAGCTGTTTTTT,CASTKGGLGELFF
-,TRBJ2-7,-,TRBV9,TGTGCCAGCAGCGAAGGGGTTCAGGACGAGCAGTACTTC,CASSEGVQDEQYF
-,TRBJ2-2,many,TRBV12-3/TRBV12-4,TGTGCCAGCAGTTTAGGGGGGAGGAGGAGGCCGGACACCGGGGAGCTGTTTTTT,CASSLGGRRRPDTGELFF
-,TRBJ2-3,many,TRBV10-3,TGTGCCATCAAGGCCGATGGCCGCCGCACAGATACGCAGTATTTT,CAIKADGRRTDTQYF
-,TRBJ1-2,many,TRBV5-5,TGTGCCAGCAGCTTGGAGGGGCAGGGCGACTATGGCTACACCTTC,CASSLEGQGDYGYTF
TRBD2,TRBJ2-1,many,TRBV19,TGTGCCAGTAGTATCGGACTAGCGGGAGGTGGGTATGAGCAGTTCTTC,CASSIGLAGGGYEQFF
TRBD2,TRBJ2-3,many,TRBV5-1,TGCGCCAGCAGCTTGTATGGGACTAGCGGGGGATCAGATACGCAGTATTTT,CASSLYGTSGGSDTQYF
-,TRBJ2-5,many,TRBV10-3,TGTGCCATCATTCCTGGAAACAACGAAGAGACCCAGTACTTC,CAIIPGNNEETQYF
-,TRBJ1-3,many,TRBV5-1,TGCGCCAGCAGCTCCGGGACTCCTCTCTCTGGAAACACCATATATTTT,CASSSGTPLSGNTIYF
TRBD1,TRBJ2-2,many,TRBV12-3/TRBV12-4,TGTGCCAGCAGTTTAGTACAGGGGATCGCCGGGGAGCTGTTTTTT,CASSLVQGIAGELFF
-,TRBJ2-5,many,TRBV21-1,TGTGCCAGCAGCCGGTGGACTAGCGGGAACGAAGAGACCCAGTACTTC,CASSRWTSGNEETQYF
-,TRBJ2-5,many,TRBV5-1,TGCGCCAGCAGCTTCAGCGGGGAGACCCAGTACTTC,CASSFSGETQYF
-,TRBJ2-1,-,TRBV27,TGTGCCAGCAGTCGGGACCGGAGCTCCTACAATGAGCAGTTCTTC,CASSRDRSSYNEQFF
TRBD2,TRBJ2-3,-,TRBV27,TGTGCCAGCAGTCCCCAACTATTTGCGGGAGAGTCCACAGATACGCAGTATTTT,CASSPQLFAGESTDTQYF
-,TRBJ1-1,many,TRBV3-1,TGTGCCAGCAGCCAAAAGTTTACAGTATTAAACACTGAAGCTTTCTTT,CASSQKFTVLNTEAFF
TRBD2,TRBJ2-1,many,TRBV20-1,TGCAGTGCTCGGCCTAGCGGGGTGAATGAGCAGTTCTTC,CSARPSGVNEQFF
-,TRBJ2-3,many,TRBV12-3/TRBV12-4,TGTGCCAGCACCCCCTCCAGCGGTAGCACAGATACGCAGTATTTT,CASTPSSGSTDTQYF
-,TRBJ1-1,many,TRBV4-1,TGCGCCAGCAGCCAAGACAACGGAAACACTGAAGCTTTCTTT,CASSQDNGNTEAFF
-,TRBJ2-7,many,TRBV7-7,TGTGCCAGCAGCGCCTCGACAGAGGGGGAGCAGTACTTC,CASSASTEGEQYF
-,TRBJ2-6,many,TRBV4-1,TGCGCCAGCAGCCAAGACAGGGGTGGGGCCAACGTCCTGACTTTC,CASSQDRGGANVLTF
-,TRBJ1-2,many,TRBV20-1,TGCAGTGCCCCTGGGACCGCCGAGAGCTACACCTTC,CSAPGTAESYTF
-,TRBJ2-7,many,TRBV3-1,TGTGCCAGCAGCCAAGGGCTAGCCATCTACGAGCAGTACTTC,CASSQGLAIYEQYF
-,TRBJ2-3,many,TRBV24-1,TGTGCCACCAGTGATTTGACGACCCAGTATTTT,CATSDLTTQYF
TRBD1,TRBJ2-7,many,TRBV27,TGTGCCAGCACCTACACAGGGGGCGAAATCTACGAGCAGTACTTC,CASTYTGGEIYEQYF
TRBD2,TRBJ2-2,-,TRBV3-1,TGTGCCAGCAGCCAAGGAGGTCGAGGCGGGGGGCTTCTTCATGACACCGGGGAGCTGTTTTTT,CASSQGGRGGGLLHDTGELFF
-,TRBJ1-5,many,TRBV20-1,TGCAGTGCTAGTAGACAGTTCCGTAGCAATCAGCCCCAGCATTTT,CSASRQFRSNQPQHF
-,TRBJ2-7,many,TRBV6-5,TGTGCCAGCAGTTACTCGGGGTCCAGCTTAGGCTACGAGCAGTACTTC,CASSYSGSSLGYEQYF
-,TRBJ1-1,many,TRBV7-9,TGTGCCAGCAGCTTAGCCGGGGGGGTGCAAACTGAAGCTTTCTTT,CASSLAGGVQTEAFF
TRBD1,TRBJ1-2,many,TRBV5-1,TGCGCCAGCAGCCCCACGACAGGGTATGGCTACACCTTC,CASSPTTGYGYTF
TRBD2,TRBJ2-3,many,TRBV20-1,TGCAGTGCTACCAAAACTAGCGGGCTATCAGATACGCAGTATTTT,CSATKTSGLSDTQYF
TRBD2,TRBJ2-1,-,TRBV20-1,TGCAGTGCCTCGACTAGCGGGAGGATAAATGAGCAGTTCTTC,CSASTSGRINEQFF
-,TRBJ2-7,-,TRBV5-6,TGTGCCAGCACCACCGGGGTGTACTACGAGCAGTACTTC,CASTTGVYYEQYF